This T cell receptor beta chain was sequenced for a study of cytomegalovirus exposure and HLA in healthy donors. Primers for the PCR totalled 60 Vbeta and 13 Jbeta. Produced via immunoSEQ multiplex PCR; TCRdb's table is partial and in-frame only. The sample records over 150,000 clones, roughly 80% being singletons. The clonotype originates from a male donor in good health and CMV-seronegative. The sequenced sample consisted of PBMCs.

The CDR3 sequence: CASSLEFSSAGELFF. The DNA for the CDR3 is TGTGCCAGCAGCTTAGAGTTTAGTTCGGCCGGGGAGCTGTTTTTT. J is TRBJ2-2 and V is TRBV7-8; D is unclear. This CDR3 has 15 amino acids. Germline V gene sequence: CDR1 SGHVS, CDR2 FQNEAQ. The ends were cut back, 1 base at V and 6 bases at J, with 12 bases in the middle.